The 24 T cell receptor beta chains presented below share a single source sample, sequenced in a study of cytomegalovirus exposure and HLA in healthy donors. The PCR used 60 Vbeta and 13 Jbeta primers. Assay: immunoSEQ multiplex PCR; the TCRdb copy retains only in-frame clones and omits some. Among under 200,000 clones listed, roughly 80% were seen once. Sequencing was carried out using PBMCs. These TCRs come from a male donor in good health and CMV-seropositive.

This rearrangement joins TRBV19 to TRBJ1-1; 8 bases agree with TRBD1. Germline V CDR1 and CDR2: LNHDA, SQIVND (reference sequence). V lost 2 bases and J lost 1; bases outside the gene matches: 3. This CDR3 region has 15 residues. CDR3 DNA: TGTGCCAGTAGTATATACAGGGGGAGGAACACTGAAGCTTTCTTT. Residues: CASSIYRGRNTEAFF.

The chain combines TRBV10-1 with TRBJ2-2; D gene ambiguous. This CDR3 region has 12 residues. V lost 5 bases and J lost 4, with 5 bases in between. CDR1 and CDR2 from the germline V gene are WNHNN and SYGVQD (reference sequence). CDR3 amino acids: CASSYGTGELFF. The CDR3 DNA reads TGCGCCAGCAGTTACGGCACCGGGGAGCTGTTTTTT.

This clone appeared once. The chain carries TRBV10-2 and TRBJ2-2; D is possibly TRBD1 (5 bases). The ends were cut back, 7 bases at V and 7 bases at J, with 13 bases in the middle. The CDR3 has 13 residues. CDR1 WSHSY and CDR2 SAAADI come from the germline V gene. The CDR3 sequence: CASNVGERGELFF. CDR3 sequence (DNA): TGCGCCAGCAACGTAGGGGAACGCGGGGAGCTGTTTTTT.

The CDR3, as DNA: TGCGCCAGCAGCCGCATTATGAGCGCGGGAGAGACCCAGTACTTC. This gives the protein CASSRIMSAGETQYF. The V gene is TRBV5-1, the J gene TRBJ2-5; tentatively, D is TRBD2 (5 bases). The CDR3 is 15 amino acids. Germline V lookup: CDR1 SGHRS, CDR2 YFSETQ. V was trimmed by 4 bases and J by 4 bases, leaving 17 bases between them.

The rearrangement joins TRBV28 to TRBJ2-7, with 8 nucleotides matching TRBD1. The germline gives CDR1 MDHEN, CDR2 SYDVKM. This CDR3 region has 15 residues. The V segment lost 6 bases and the J segment 2 bases; nucleotides outside the gene matches: 9. The CDR3 loop is CASSRQGRLTYEQYF. DNA for the CDR3: TGTGCCAGCAGCCGACAGGGGCGTCTCACCTACGAGCAGTACTTC.

This clone is a singleton in its sample. The rearrangement links TRBV29-1 to TRBJ2-1; TRBD2 agrees at 8 bases. Germline assignment: CDR1 SQVTM and CDR2 ANQGSEA. CDR3 length equals 13 residues. The V gene end was trimmed by 4 bases and the J gene end by 9 bases; junction bases not matched to a gene: 8. The CDR3 loop reads CSVGVSAGVEQFF. DNA for the CDR3: TGCAGCGTTGGAGTGTCAGCGGGAGTTGAGCAGTTCTTC.

This clone was seen a single time. The chain couples TRBV10-3 to TRBJ2-7; the match to TRBD1 covers 10 bases. This CDR3 is built from 15 residues. The germline CDR1 and CDR2 sequences are ENHRY and SYGVKD. Trimming took 0 bases from V and 2 from J; bases not matched to a gene: 1. The CDR3 DNA follows: TGTGCCATCAGTGAGTCGGGACAGGGGCCCTACGAGCAGTACTTC. It translates to CAISESGQGPYEQYF.

J is TRBJ1-5 and V is TRBV9, with D possibly matching TRBD1 (5 bases). There are 14 residues in the CDR3. Per the germline V gene, CDR1 is SGDLS and CDR2 is YYNGEE. The V gene lost 3 bases and the J gene lost 3 bases, with 10 bases spanning the gap. The CDR3 DNA reads as TGTGCCAGCAGCGGCGGGACTTACAATCAGCCCCAGCATTTT. This sequence encodes CASSGGTYNQPQHF.

The chain's CDR3 is CASSPVGGVVTEAFF. CDR3 bases: TGTGCCAGCAGCCCCGTGGGGGGAGTGGTTACTGAAGCTTTCTTT. The chain employs TRBV5-4 and TRBJ1-1; TRBD1 might be the D (5 bases). The CDR3 contains 15 residues. V was shortened by 4 bases and J by 5 bases, with 18 bases between the two germline ends. CDR1 SGHNT and CDR2 YYREEE come from the germline V gene (reference sequence).

This chain joins TRBV19 and TRBJ2-3; TRBD1 is a possible D gene (6 bases). CDR1 is LNHDA, CDR2 SQIVND, per germline (reference sequence). The CDR3 contains 15 residues. V lost 9 bases to trimming and J lost 0 bases, with 16 bases between them. CDR3 region: CASHDRPTSTDTQYF. Written as DNA, the CDR3 is TGTGCCAGCCATGACAGGCCTACTAGCACAGATACGCAGTATTTT. The full variable domain, with the rest looked up from reference TRBV19 and TRBJ2-3, is DGGITQSPKYLFRKEGQNVTLSCEQNLNHDAMYWYRQDPGQGLRLIYYSQIVNDFQKGDIAEGYSVSREKKESFPLTVTSAQKNPTAFYLCASHDRPTSTDTQYFGPGTRLTVL.

The gene calls are TRBV5-6 and TRBJ2-5; 11 bases map to TRBD2. This CDR3 has 15 residues. Per the germline V gene, CDR1 is SGHDT and CDR2 is YYEEEE. Trimming at V came to 3 bases and at J to 2 bases, leaving 3 bases not matched to a gene. CDR3 coding DNA: TGTGCCAGCAGCTCCGGGACTAGCGGTCAAGAGACCCAGTACTTC. This encodes CASSSGTSGQETQYF. The variable domain in full, completed from reference TRBV5-6 and TRBJ2-5, reads DAGVTQSPTHLIKTRGQQVTLRCSPKSGHDTVSWYQQALGQGPQFIFQYYEEEERQRGNFPDRFSGHQFPNYSSELNVNALLLGDSALYLCASSSGTSGQETQYFGPGTRLLVL.

This chain links TRBV29-1 with TRBJ1-1, with D perhaps TRBD1 (6 bases). This CDR3 contains 15 residues. V was cut by 6 bases and J by 1 base, with 18 bases left in between. Germline V gene data show CDR1 as SQVTM and CDR2 as ANQGSEA. The CDR3: CSVHPGGTPNTEAFF. In DNA form, the CDR3 reads TGCAGCGTCCATCCGGGGGGCACCCCGAACACTGAAGCTTTCTTT.

This clone was counted a single time. V gene TRBV6-5 combines with J gene TRBJ2-5; D possibly corresponds to TRBD1 (6 bases). Near its end, the DNA agrees better with TRBJ2-7, so the J call may be wrong. Germline CDR1 MNHEY, CDR2 SVGAGI. The CDR3 consists of 14 residues. CDR3 DNA sequence: TGTGCCAGCAGTTCTACAGGGAGCTCCTACGAGCAGTACTTC. It encodes CASSSTGSSYEQYF.

This chain connects TRBV27 to TRBJ1-2; maybe TRBD1 (5 bases). The V end lost 0 bases, the J end lost 7 bases, and 12 bases lay between the germline ends. The CDR3 has 14 residues. Germline V lookup: CDR1 MNHEY, CDR2 SMNVEV (reference sequence). Here the CDR3 DNA reads TGTGCCAGCAGTTTATCCCTCCAGGGCTTTGGCTACACCTTC. Encoded protein: CASSLSLQGFGYTF.

The rearrangement links TRBV5-4 to TRBJ2-3, with unresolved D. The CDR3 has 13 residues. Germline CDR1 reads SGHNT; CDR2 reads YYREEE (reference sequence). The V and J ends lost 4 bases and 4 bases respectively, with 10 bases between them. The CDR3 loop is CASSAYSADTQYF. In nucleotides, the CDR3 is TGTGCCAGCAGCGCGTACAGTGCAGATACGCAGTATTTT. The full variable domain, in which reference TRBV5-4 and TRBJ2-3 provide the parts outside the CDR3, is ETGVTQSPTHLIKTRGQQVTLRCSSQSGHNTVSWYQQALGQGPQFIFQYYREEENGRGNFPPRFSGLQFPNYSSELNVNALELDDSALYLCASSAYSADTQYFGPGTRLTVL.

The chain employs TRBV4-3 and TRBJ2-7, with 8 bases identical to TRBD1. The CDR3 sequence is 15 residues long. Germline V CDR1 and CDR2: LGHNA, YSLEER. V shed 0 bases and J 5 bases; nucleotides not matched to a gene: 6. CDR3 in DNA: TGCGCCAGCAGCCAAGATGTAGACAGGGGCGACGAGCAGTACTTC. Translated, it gives CASSQDVDRGDEQYF.

This chain links TRBV30 with TRBJ2-3; 11 nucleotides match TRBD2. This CDR3 comprises 14 residues. The germline V gene has CDR1 GTSNPN and CDR2 SVGIG (reference sequence). V lost 3 bases and J lost 5; bases outside the gene matches: 4. This CDR3 reads CAWSIAGGLDTQYF. The CDR3 bases are TGTGCCTGGAGCATAGCGGGAGGGCTAGATACGCAGTATTTT.

This chain joins TRBV30 and TRBJ2-5; 10 positions agree with TRBD1. CDR3 length: 13 amino acids. CDR1 is GTSNPN and CDR2 is SVGIG in the germline V gene (reference sequence). Trimming removed 5 bases from V and 10 bases from J; junction bases left unmatched: 10. CDR3 residues: CAWGTGTGDDQYF. The CDR3 DNA reads as TGTGCCTGGGGCACCGGGACAGGGGATGACCAGTACTTC.

This clone was observed a handful of times. This chain connects TRBV5-1 to TRBJ2-1; unclear D gene. Trimming removed 0 bases from V and 0 bases from J, with 19 bases in between. The CDR3 totals 19 residues. Germline V gene lookup returns CDR1 SGHRS and CDR2 YFSETQ. CDR3 region: CASSLEQFPTASSYNEQFF. In DNA form, the CDR3 reads TGCGCCAGCAGCTTGGAACAGTTTCCCACCGCCAGCTCCTACAATGAGCAGTTCTTC. Supplemented by reference TRBV5-1 and TRBJ2-1, the full variable domain reads KAGVTQTPRYLIKTRGQQVTLSCSPISGHRSVSWYQQTPGQGLQFLFEYFSETQRNKGNFPGRFSGRQFSNSRSEMNVSTLELGDSALYLCASSLEQFPTASSYNEQFFGPGTRLTVL.

This chain connects TRBV28 to TRBJ1-2, with D unresolved. V was shortened by 3 bases and J by 6 bases, with 5 bases between the two germline ends. The CDR3 runs 11 residues. Germline-derived CDR1 and CDR2 are MDHEN and SYDVKM. The CDR3 DNA reads as TGTGCCAGCAGTTTCAGGAATGGCTACACCTTC. This codes for CASSFRNGYTF.

The chain joins TRBV5-1 to TRBJ1-3; 7 bases fit TRBD1. This CDR3 region has 15 residues. Germline V gene sequence: CDR1 SGHRS, CDR2 YFSETQ. The ends lost 5 bases at V and 0 bases at J; junction bases unmatched: 5. This CDR3 reads CASRGGQSSGNTIYF. The CDR3 nucleotides are TGCGCCAGCAGGGGGGGACAGTCCTCTGGAAACACCATATATTTT.

CDR3 sequence (DNA): TGTGCCAGCAGTTCGGGACAGGGGGCTGAAAAACTGTTTTTT. Encoded protein: CASSSGQGAEKLFF. V usage is TRBV28 and J usage is TRBJ1-4, with TRBD1 matching 12 bases. The CDR3 has 14 amino acids. V lost 4 bases and J lost 7; bases outside the gene matches: 1. Per germline, CDR1 MDHEN and CDR2 SYDVKM.

The V call is TRBV10-3, the J call TRBJ1-2; unclear D gene. CDR3 size: 14 residues. The V gene's germline CDR1 is ENHRY and CDR2 SYGVKD. The germline V and J ends were trimmed by 0 bases and 8 bases, with 13 bases remaining between them. CDR3 sequence reads: CAISESEGSFGYTF. The CDR3 DNA reads TGTGCCATCAGTGAGTCGGAGGGATCTTTCGGCTACACCTTC.

This clone occurred once. The chain carries TRBV5-1 and TRBJ2-5; 9 nucleotides align to TRBD1. Germline V CDR1 and CDR2: SGHRS, YFSETQ. The ends lost 3 bases at V and 5 bases at J; junction bases unmatched: 11. The CDR3 has 16 residues. As DNA, the CDR3 is TGCGCCAGCAGCTCTTCAGGGGACAGGGCGGCTGAGACCCAGTACTTC. This translates into CASSSSGDRAAETQYF. The whole variable domain, filled in from reference TRBV5-1 and TRBJ2-5, reads KAGVTQTPRYLIKTRGQQVTLSCSPISGHRSVSWYQQTPGQGLQFLFEYFSETQRNKGNFPGRFSGRQFSNSRSEMNVSTLELGDSALYLCASSSSGDRAAETQYFGPGTRLLVL.